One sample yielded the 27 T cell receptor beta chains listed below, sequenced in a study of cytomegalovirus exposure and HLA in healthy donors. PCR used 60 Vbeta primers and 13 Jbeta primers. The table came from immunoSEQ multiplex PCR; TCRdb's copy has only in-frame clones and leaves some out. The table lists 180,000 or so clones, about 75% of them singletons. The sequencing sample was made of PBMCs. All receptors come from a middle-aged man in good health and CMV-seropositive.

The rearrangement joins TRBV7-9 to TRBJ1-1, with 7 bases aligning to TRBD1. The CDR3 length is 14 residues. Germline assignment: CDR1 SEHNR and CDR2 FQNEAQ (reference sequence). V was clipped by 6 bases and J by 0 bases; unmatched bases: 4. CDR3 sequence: CASRTGTVNTEAFF. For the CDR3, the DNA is TGTGCCAGCAGGACAGGGACGGTGAACACTGAAGCTTTCTTT.

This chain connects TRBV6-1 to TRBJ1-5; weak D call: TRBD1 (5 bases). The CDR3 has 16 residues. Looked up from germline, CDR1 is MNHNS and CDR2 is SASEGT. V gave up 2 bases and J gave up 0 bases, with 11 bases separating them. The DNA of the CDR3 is TGTGCCAGCAGTGAATTTATGGGACTTAGCAATCAGCCCCAGCATTTT. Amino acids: CASSEFMGLSNQPQHF.

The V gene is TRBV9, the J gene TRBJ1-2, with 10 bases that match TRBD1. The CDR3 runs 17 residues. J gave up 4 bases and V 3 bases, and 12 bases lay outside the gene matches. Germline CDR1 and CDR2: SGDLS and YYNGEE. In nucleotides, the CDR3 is TGTGCCAGCAGCGCGAACCCGGGACAGGGGTCTTCCTATGGCTACACCTTC. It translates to CASSANPGQGSSYGYTF.

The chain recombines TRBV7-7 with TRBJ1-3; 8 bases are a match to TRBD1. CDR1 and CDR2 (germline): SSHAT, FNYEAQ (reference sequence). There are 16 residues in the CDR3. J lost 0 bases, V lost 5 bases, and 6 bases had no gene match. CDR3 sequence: CASSPGQGYSGNTIYF. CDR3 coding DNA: TGTGCCAGCAGCCCCGGACAGGGCTACTCTGGAAACACCATATATTTT.

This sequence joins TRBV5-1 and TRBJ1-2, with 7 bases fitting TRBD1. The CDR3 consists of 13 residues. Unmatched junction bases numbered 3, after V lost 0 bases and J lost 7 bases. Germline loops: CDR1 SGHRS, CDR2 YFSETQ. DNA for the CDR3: TGCGCCAGCAGCTTGGAGACAGGGTTTGGCTACACCTTC. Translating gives CASSLETGFGYTF.

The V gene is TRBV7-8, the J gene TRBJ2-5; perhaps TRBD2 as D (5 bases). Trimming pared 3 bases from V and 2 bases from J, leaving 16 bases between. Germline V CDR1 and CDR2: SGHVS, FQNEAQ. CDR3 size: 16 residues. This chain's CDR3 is CASSLGSLKGQETQYF. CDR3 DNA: TGTGCCAGCAGCTTGGGGAGTCTCAAGGGACAAGAGACCCAGTACTTC.

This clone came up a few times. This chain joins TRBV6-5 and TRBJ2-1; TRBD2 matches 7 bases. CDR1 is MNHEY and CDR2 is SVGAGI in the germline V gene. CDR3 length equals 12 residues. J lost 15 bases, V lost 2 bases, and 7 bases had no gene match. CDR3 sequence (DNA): TGTGCCAGCAGTTACAGTAGCGGGCCCCGGTTCTTC. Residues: CASSYSSGPRFF.

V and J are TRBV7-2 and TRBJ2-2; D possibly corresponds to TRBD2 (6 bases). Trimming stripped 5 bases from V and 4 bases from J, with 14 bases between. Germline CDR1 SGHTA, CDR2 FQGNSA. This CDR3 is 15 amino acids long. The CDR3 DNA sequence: TGTGCCAGCAGCCCCCCGGGGGAGGCCACCGGGGAGCTGTTTTTT. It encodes CASSPPGEATGELFF.

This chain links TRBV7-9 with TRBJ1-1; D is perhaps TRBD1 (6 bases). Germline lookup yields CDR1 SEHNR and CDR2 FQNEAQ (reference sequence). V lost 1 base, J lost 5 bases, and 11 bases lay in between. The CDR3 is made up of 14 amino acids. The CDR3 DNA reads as TGTGCCAGCAGCTTAGAAGGGGGAAGTACTGAAGCTTTCTTT. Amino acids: CASSLEGGSTEAFF.

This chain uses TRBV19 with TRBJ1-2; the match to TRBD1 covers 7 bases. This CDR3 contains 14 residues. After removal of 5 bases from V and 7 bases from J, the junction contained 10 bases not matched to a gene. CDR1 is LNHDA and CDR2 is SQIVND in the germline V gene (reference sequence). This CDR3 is CASSLGRGISGYTF. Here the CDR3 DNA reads TGTGCCAGTAGTCTCGGCAGGGGGATAAGTGGCTACACCTTC.

CDR3 amino acids: CASSSTGGVLSFNYGYTF. The CDR3 nucleotides read TGTGCCAGCAGCTCGACAGGGGGGGTTTTATCATTTAACTATGGCTACACCTTC. The chain links TRBV7-8 to TRBJ1-2; 9 positions match TRBD1. The germline CDR1 and CDR2 sequences are SGHVS and FQNEAQ. With 4 bases clipped from V and 1 base from J, the junction kept 13 bases outside the gene matches. The CDR3 spans 18 residues.

The CDR3: CASSLRGQGDQPQHF. The CDR3 DNA follows: TGCGCCAGCAGCTTGAGGGGTCAGGGCGATCAGCCCCAGCATTTT. The chain recombines TRBV5-1 with TRBJ1-5, with D possibly being TRBD1 (5 bases). In germline, CDR1 is SGHRS, CDR2 YFSETQ. CDR3 length equals 15 residues. V was pared by 1 base and J by 5 bases, with 13 bases between.

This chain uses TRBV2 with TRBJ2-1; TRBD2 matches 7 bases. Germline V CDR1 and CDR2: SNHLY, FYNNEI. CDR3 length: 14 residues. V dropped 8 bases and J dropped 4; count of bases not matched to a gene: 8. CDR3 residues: CASVSGRGYNEQFF. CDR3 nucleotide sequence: TGTGCCAGCGTATCCGGGCGGGGGTACAATGAGCAGTTCTTC.

The CDR3 loop is CASSPGDRDPLSGRGEQYV. In DNA, the CDR3 is TGTGCCAGCAGCCCCGGGGACAGGGATCCCCTCTCAGGTCGGGGCGAGCAGTACGTC. V and J are TRBV5-6 and TRBJ2-7; 9 bases align to TRBD1. After removal of 4 bases from V and 6 bases from J, the junction contained 23 bases not matched to a gene. This CDR3 comprises 19 residues. Germline CDR1 and CDR2: SGHDT and YYEEEE.

The CDR3 loop is CASSQSTDTQYF. The DNA of the CDR3 is TGTGCCAGCAGCCAAAGCACAGATACGCAGTATTTT. The chain combines TRBV7-9 with TRBJ2-3; D not certain. The length of the CDR3 is 12 residues. Germline CDR1 is SEHNR and CDR2 is FQNEAQ (reference sequence). V was pared by 5 bases and J by 0 bases, with 3 bases between.

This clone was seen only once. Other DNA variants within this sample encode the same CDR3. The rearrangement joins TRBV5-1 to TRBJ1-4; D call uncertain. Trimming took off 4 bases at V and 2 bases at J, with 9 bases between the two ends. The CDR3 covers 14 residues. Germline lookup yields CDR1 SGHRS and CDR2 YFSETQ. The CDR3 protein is CASSESATNEKLFF. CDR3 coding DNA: TGCGCCAGCAGCGAGAGCGCGACTAATGAAAAACTGTTTTTT.

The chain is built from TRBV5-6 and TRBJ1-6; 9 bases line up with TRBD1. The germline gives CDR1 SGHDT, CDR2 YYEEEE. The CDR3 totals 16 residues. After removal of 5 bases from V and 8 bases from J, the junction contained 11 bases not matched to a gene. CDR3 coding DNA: TGTGCCAGCAGGCAGGACAGGGGTCGAGGGGATTCACCCCTCCACTTT. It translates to CASRQDRGRGDSPLHF.

The CDR3 sequence: CASSYSRPSGNTIYF. The CDR3 bases are TGTGCCAGCAGTTACTCGCGGCCCTCTGGAAACACCATATATTTT. The chain carries TRBV6-5 and TRBJ1-3; D is undetermined. Germline V gene lookup returns CDR1 MNHEY and CDR2 SVGAGI. Trimming cost V 0 bases and J 0 bases, with 6 bases left between them. The CDR3 extends over 15 amino acids.

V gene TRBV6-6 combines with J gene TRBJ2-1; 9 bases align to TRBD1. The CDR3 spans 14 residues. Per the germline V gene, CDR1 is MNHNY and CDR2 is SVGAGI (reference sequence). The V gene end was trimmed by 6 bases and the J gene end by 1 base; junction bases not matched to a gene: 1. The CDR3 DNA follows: TGTGCCAGCAGCGACAGGGGGTCCTACAATGAGCAGTTCTTC. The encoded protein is CASSDRGSYNEQFF.

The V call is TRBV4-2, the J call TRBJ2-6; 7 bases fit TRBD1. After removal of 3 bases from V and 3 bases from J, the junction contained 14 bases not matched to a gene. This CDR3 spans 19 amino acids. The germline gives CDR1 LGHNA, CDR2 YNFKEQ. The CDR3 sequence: CASSHPPGQNLGGANVLTF. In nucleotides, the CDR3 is TGTGCCAGCAGCCATCCTCCGGGACAGAACCTCGGTGGGGCCAACGTCCTGACTTTC.

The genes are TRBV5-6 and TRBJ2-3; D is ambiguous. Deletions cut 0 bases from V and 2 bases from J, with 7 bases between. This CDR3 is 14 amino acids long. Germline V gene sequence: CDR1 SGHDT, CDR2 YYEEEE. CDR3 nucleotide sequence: TGTGCCAGCAGCTTGGACTGGTTCACAGATACGCAGTATTTT. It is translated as CASSLDWFTDTQYF. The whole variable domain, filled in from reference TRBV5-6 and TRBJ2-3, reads DAGVTQSPTHLIKTRGQQVTLRCSPKSGHDTVSWYQQALGQGPQFIFQYYEEEERQRGNFPDRFSGHQFPNYSSELNVNALLLGDSALYLCASSLDWFTDTQYFGPGTRLTVL.

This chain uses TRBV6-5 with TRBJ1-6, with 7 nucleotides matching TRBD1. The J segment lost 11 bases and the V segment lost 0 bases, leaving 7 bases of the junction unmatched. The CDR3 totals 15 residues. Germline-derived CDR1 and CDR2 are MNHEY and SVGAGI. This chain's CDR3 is CASSYSLTGRTPLHF. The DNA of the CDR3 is TGTGCCAGCAGTTACTCGTTGACAGGGCGGACACCCCTCCACTTT.

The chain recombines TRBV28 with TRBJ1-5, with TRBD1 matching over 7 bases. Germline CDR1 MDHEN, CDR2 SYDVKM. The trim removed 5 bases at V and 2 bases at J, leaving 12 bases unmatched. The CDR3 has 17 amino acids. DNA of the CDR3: TGTGCCAGCAGTCCACTCGGCTCAGGGGGAGGCAATCAGCCCCAGCATTTT. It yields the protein CASSPLGSGGGNQPQHF. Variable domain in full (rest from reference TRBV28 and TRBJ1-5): DVKVTQSSRYLVKRTGEKVFLECVQDMDHENMFWYRQDPGLGLRLIYFSYDVKMKEKGDIPEGYSVSREKKERFSLILESASTNQTSMYLCASSPLGSGGGNQPQHFGDGTRLSIL.

The CDR3 here is CASSETGTGSYGYTF. Here the CDR3 DNA reads TGTGCCAGCAGCGAGACTGGGACTGGGAGCTATGGCTACACCTTC. The rearrangement joins TRBV9 to TRBJ1-2, with D tentatively TRBD1 (5 bases). The CDR3 sequence is 15 residues long. Germline loops: CDR1 SGDLS, CDR2 YYNGEE. V was cut by 3 bases and J by 4 bases, with 16 bases left in between.

CDR3 amino acids: CASSIAFRFEKLFF. The CDR3 coding sequence is TGTGCCAGTAGTATAGCGTTCAGATTTGAAAAACTGTTTTTT. J is TRBJ1-4 and V is TRBV19; D is undetermined. Trimming took off 1 base at V and 7 bases at J, with 10 bases between the two ends. Per the germline V gene, CDR1 is LNHDA and CDR2 is SQIVND (reference sequence). The CDR3 is 14 residues long.

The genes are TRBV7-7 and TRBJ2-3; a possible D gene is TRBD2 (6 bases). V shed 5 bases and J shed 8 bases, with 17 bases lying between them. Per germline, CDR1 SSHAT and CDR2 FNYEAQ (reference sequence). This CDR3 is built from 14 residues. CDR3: CASSASGSPVTQYF. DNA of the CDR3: TGTGCCAGCAGCGCCTCCGGGAGCCCGGTTACGCAGTATTTT. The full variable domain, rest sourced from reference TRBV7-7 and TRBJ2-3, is GAGVSQSPRYKVTKRGQDVTLRCDPISSHATLYWYQQALGQGPEFLTYFNYEAQPDKSGLPSDRFSAERPEGSISTLTIQRTEQRDSAMYRCASSASGSPVTQYFGPGTRLTVL.

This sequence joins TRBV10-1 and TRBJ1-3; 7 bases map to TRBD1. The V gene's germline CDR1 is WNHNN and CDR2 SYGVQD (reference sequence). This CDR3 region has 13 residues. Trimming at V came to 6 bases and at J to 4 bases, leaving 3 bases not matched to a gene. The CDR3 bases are TGCGCCAGCAGCACAGGGGTAGGAAACACCATATATTTT. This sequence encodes CASSTGVGNTIYF.